Below, one TCR beta chain is given with its context. Looked up from germline, CDR1 is WNHNN and CDR2 is SYGVQD (reference sequence). This CDR3 has 15 residues. V was trimmed by 7 bases and J by 2 bases, leaving 15 bases between them. This entry is derived from a study of blood T cell repertoires in COVID-19. Method: immunoSEQ multiplex PCR; TCRdb's copy keeps in-frame clones and lacks some. The sample lists more than 95,000 clones, over 75% seen once, with 1.7% in the top ten. What was sequenced was peripheral blood. The sequence was collected from a man aged 55 to 70 with acute or convalescent COVID-19. This chain joins TRBV10-1 and TRBJ2-1, with a possible D match to TRBD2 (6 bases). CDR3 in amino acids: CASTPGGDTYNEQFF. In nucleotides, the CDR3 is TGCGCCAGCACCCCTGGAGGGGATACCTACAATGAGCAGTTCTTC.